This T cell receptor beta chain is drawn from a study of glioma-infiltrating T cells. Regarding the study as a whole: Tissue-blood divergence was below expectation in non-neoplastic patients, above in gliomas. Only very few CDR3 sequences appeared in both tissue and blood.

This clonotype has a count of ten or more. The antigen is unknown. This could be a read error, since a much larger clone is one nucleotide away. The iRepertoire nested amplicon-rescue multiplex PCR amplified TCR alpha and beta CDR3s from RNA. Tissue mRNA or PBMC total RNA, roughly 95-400 ng, went into one-step reverse transcription and amplification. TCRdb recomputed calls from the multiplex PCR reads with MiXCR, one row per CDR3 protein. The table lists some 110,000 distinct CDR3 sequences, approximately 23% of them singletons. The sample was glioma tissue, nonneoplastic brain tissue, or PBMCs (not recorded which). This TCR was sampled from a human donor with low-grade glioma or glioblastoma, undergoing nonglioma brain surgery, or in good health (not recorded which).

CDR3 nucleotide sequence: TGTGCCAGCAGTTATGGGGAGAACACTGAAGCTTTCTTT. This translates into CASSYGENTEAFF. The chain uses TRBV12-3 or TRBV12-4 and TRBJ1-1; D ambiguous. The V and J ends lost 4 bases and 1 base respectively, with 7 bases between them. This CDR3 is 13 amino acids long.